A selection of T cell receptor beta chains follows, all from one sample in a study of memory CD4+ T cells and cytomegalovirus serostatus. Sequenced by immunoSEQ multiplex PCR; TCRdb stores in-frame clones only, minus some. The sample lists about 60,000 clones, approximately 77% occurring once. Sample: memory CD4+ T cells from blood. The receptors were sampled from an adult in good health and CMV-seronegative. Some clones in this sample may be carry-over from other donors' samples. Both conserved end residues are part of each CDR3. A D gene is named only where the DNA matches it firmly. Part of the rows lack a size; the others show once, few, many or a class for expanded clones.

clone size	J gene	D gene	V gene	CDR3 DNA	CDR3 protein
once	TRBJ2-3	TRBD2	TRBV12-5	TGTGCTAGTGGTCCTGGGACTAGCGGGAGCTTTGATACGCAGTATTTT	CASGPGTSGSFDTQYF
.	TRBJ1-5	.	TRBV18	TGTGCCAGCTCACTAGGCAGGGACAATCAGCCCCAGCATTTT	CASSLGRDNQPQHF
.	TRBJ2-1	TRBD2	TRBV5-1	TGCGCCAGCAGCCCTCAGACTAGCGGTTATTACAATGAGCAGTTCTTC	CASSPQTSGYYNEQFF
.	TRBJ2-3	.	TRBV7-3	TGTGCCAGCTCCCAGGGTGCGGGTAACACAGATACGCAGTATTTT	CASSQGAGNTDTQYF
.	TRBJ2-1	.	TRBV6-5	TGTGCCAGCAGTCCCCGTGGGGGCTCCTACAATGAGCAGTTCTTC	CASSPRGGSYNEQFF
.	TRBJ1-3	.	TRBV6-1	TGTGCCAGCGTTGCTGGAAACACCATATATTTT	CASVAGNTIYF
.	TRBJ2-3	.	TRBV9	TGTGCCAGCAGCTCCGCTTGGGGTGACACAGATACGCAGTATTTT	CASSSAWGDTDTQYF
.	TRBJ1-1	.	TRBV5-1	TGCGCCAGCAGCTTGGGGGATTCGGGTGAAGCTTTCTTT	CASSLGDSGEAFF
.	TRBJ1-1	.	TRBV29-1	TGCAGCGTGAGAGGCACTGAAGCTTTCTTT	CSVRGTEAFF
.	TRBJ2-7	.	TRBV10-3	TGTGCCATCAGTGAGTCCGGGTATAAGCAGTACTTC	CAISESGYKQYF
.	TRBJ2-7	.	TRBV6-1	TGTGCCAGCAGTGAAGAAGGACGAGGTGTCTACGAGCAGTACTTC	CASSEEGRGVYEQYF
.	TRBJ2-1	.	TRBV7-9	TGTGCCAGCAGCTCCGAAGCGCTTTCCTACAATGAGCAGTTCTTC	CASSSEALSYNEQFF
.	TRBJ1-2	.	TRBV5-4	TGTGCCAGCAGCCCTAAGGGCCAACTCTATGGCTACACCTTC	CASSPKGQLYGYTF
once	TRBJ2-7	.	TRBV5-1	TGCGCCAGCAGCTTATGGTCCAATGAGGCTAAGTACTTC	CASSLWSNEAKYF
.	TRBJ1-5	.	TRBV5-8	TGTGCCAGCAGCCCTGGCCGTTATAGCAATCAGCCCCAGCATTTT	CASSPGRYSNQPQHF
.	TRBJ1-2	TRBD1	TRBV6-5	TGTGCCAGCAGTTACTCTCGTACAGGGGGCGGTTATGGCTACACCTTC	CASSYSRTGGGYGYTF
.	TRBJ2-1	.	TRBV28	TGTGCCAGCAGTTCCCGGGGGAGACATGAGCAGTTCTTC	CASSSRGRHEQFF
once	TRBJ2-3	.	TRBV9	TGTGCCAGCAGCGTCCAGCTTACAGATACGCAGTATTTT	CASSVQLTDTQYF
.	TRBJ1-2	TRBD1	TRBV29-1	TGCAGCGTTTGGACAGGGCGTTATGGCTACACCTTC	CSVWTGRYGYTF
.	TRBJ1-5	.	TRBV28	TGTGCCAGCACTACCCTGCGGGCCATCCTTGGGGGCAATCAGCCCCAGCATTTT	CASTTLRAILGGNQPQHF
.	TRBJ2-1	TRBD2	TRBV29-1	TGCAGCGTTGGCATCCTAGCGGGCACCTACAATGAGCAGTTCTTC	CSVGILAGTYNEQFF
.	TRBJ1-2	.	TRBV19	TGTGCCAGTAGTATGGTTGGAGGAGAATATGGCTACACCTTC	CASSMVGGEYGYTF
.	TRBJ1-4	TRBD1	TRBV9	TGTGCCAGCGGGCGTGGACAGGGAAATGAAAAACTGTTTTTT	CASGRGQGNEKLFF
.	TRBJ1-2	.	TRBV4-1	TGCGCCAGCAGCCAAGACGTAGGCGCAGGAGGAGGCTACACCTTC	CASSQDVGAGGGYTF
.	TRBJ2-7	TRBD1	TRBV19	TGTGCCAGTAGTCTCCTCGGGACAGGGGCACGCGAGCAGTACTTC	CASSLLGTGAREQYF
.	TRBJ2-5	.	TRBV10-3	TGTGCCATCAGTGCAGACCTGGGAGAGACCCAGTACTTC	CAISADLGETQYF
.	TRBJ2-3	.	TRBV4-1	TGCGCCAGCAGCCAGCTCCTAGCGACTAGCACAGATACGCAGTATTTT	CASSQLLATSTDTQYF
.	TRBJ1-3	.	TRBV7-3	TGTGCCAGCAGCTTCGGGGCAGATGGAAACACCATATATTTT	CASSFGADGNTIYF
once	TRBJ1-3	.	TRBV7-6	TGTGCCAGCAGCCAGACCTCTGGAAACACCATATATTTT	CASSQTSGNTIYF
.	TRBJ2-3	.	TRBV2	TGTGCCAGCAGTGAAGGGTCAGATACGCAGTATTTT	CASSEGSDTQYF
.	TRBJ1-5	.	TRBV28	TGTGCCAGTAGCAAGGGATTGAACAATCAGCCCCAGCATTTT	CASSKGLNNQPQHF
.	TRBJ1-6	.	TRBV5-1	TGCGCCAGCAGTTCTGACATTAATTCACCCCTCCACTTT	CASSSDINSPLHF
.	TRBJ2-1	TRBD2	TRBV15	TGTGCCACCAGCACCCTAGCGGGACTTTCTGAGCAGTTCTTC	CATSTLAGLSEQFF
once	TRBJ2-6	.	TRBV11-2	TGTGCCAGCAGCGCCGGACCCAGATCTGGGGCCAACGTCCTGACTTTC	CASSAGPRSGANVLTF
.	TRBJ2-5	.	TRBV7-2	TGTGCCAGCAGCCCTTCGAGGGAGACCCAGTACTTC	CASSPSRETQYF
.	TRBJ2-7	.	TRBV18	TGTGCCAGCTCACCATCCACCGCAGGGTACTACGAGCAGTACTTC	CASSPSTAGYYEQYF
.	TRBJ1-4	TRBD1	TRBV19	TGTGCCAGTAGTATACAAGGACAGGGGGGCGAAAAACTGTTTTTT	CASSIQGQGGEKLFF
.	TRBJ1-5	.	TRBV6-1	TGTGCCAGCAGTGAAGCGGGCAGAGGGCGTACCAATCAGCCCCAGCATTTT	CASSEAGRGRTNQPQHF
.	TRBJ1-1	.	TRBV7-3	TGTGCCAGCAGCTTATCTCCCGGACGGGAAGCTTTCTTT	CASSLSPGREAFF
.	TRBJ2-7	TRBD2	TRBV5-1	TGCGCCAGCAGCTCTCGAGCGGGAGCCTACGAGCAGTACTTC	CASSSRAGAYEQYF
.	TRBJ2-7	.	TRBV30	TGTGCCTCCCTTGGGCCAAGCTACGAGCAGTACTTC	CASLGPSYEQYF
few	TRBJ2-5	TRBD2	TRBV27	TGTGCCAGCAAGACTAGCGGGAGTTTCCAAGAGACCCAGTACTTC	CASKTSGSFQETQYF
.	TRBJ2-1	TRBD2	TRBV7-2	TGTGCCAGCGGGAGCGGGAGGGGGAATGAGCAGTTCTTC	CASGSGRGNEQFF
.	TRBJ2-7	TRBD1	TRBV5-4	TGTGCCAGCAGCTTGCAGGGGGCAAGGTATGGAATCTCCTACGAGCAGTACTTC	CASSLQGARYGISYEQYF
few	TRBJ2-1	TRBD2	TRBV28	TGTGCCAGCATCTTGACTAGCGGGAGTAGGGTGAATGAGCAGTTCTTC	CASILTSGSRVNEQFF
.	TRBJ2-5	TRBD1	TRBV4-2	TGTGCCAGCAGCCAAGAGCCAGGGGGAGTAGAGACCCAGTACTTC	CASSQEPGGVETQYF
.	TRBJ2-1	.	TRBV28	TGTGCCAGCAGCGGAGGACTCCTTGAGCAGTTCTTC	CASSGGLLEQFF
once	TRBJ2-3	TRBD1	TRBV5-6	TGTGCCAGCAGCCCCTCCACAGGGGGCGGTACGCAGTATTTT	CASSPSTGGGTQYF
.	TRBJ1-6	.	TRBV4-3	TGCGCCAGCAGCCCCGAACTAGCCCACACATATAATTCACCCCTCCACTTT	CASSPELAHTYNSPLHF
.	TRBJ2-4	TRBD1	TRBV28	TGTGCCAGCAGATCCCCGGGACAGGGATTAAACATTCAGTACTTC	CASRSPGQGLNIQYF
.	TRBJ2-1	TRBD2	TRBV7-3	TGTGCCAGCAGCCCCTTACCCGGGACTATCAGGGATGAGCAGTTCTTC	CASSPLPGTIRDEQFF
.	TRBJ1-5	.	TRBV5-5	TGTGCCAGCAGCTTGGGCAATCAGCCCCAGCATTTT	CASSLGNQPQHF
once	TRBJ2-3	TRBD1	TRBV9	TGTGCCAGCAGCTCTCGGACAGGCTTCAGCACAGATACGCAGTATTTT	CASSSRTGFSTDTQYF
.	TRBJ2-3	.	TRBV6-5	TGTGCCAGCTGCCGGCCCGGGGGCGCGCAGTATTTT	CASCRPGGAQYF
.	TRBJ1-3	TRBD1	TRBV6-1	TGTGCCAGCAGTTGGACAGGGGACACCATATATTTT	CASSWTGDTIYF
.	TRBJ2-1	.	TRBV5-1	TGCGCCAGCAGCTACTACGGAAACTACAATGAGCAGTTCTTC	CASSYYGNYNEQFF
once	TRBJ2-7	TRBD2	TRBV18	TGTGCCAGCTCACCGCCCCCAACTAGCGGTAGGAGCTCCTACGAGCAGTACTTC	CASSPPPTSGRSSYEQYF
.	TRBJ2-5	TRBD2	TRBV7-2	TGTGCCAGCAGCTTAGTCTCCGGGAGGGCATCGGGAGAGACCCAGTACTTC	CASSLVSGRASGETQYF
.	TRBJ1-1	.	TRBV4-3	TGCGCCAGCAAGGGGTCTGGCGGTGAAGCTTTCTTT	CASKGSGGEAFF
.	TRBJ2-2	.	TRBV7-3	TGTGCCAGCGGGTCCGATTTCGGGGAGCTGTTTTTT	CASGSDFGELFF